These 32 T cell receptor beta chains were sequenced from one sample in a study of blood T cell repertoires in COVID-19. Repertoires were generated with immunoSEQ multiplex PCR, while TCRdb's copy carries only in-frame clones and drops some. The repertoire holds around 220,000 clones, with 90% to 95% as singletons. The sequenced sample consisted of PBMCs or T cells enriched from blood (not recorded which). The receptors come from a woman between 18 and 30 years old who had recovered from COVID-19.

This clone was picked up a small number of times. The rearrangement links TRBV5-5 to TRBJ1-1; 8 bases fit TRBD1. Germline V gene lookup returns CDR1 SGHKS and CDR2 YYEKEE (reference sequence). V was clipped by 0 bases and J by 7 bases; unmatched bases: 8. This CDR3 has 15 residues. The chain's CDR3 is CASSLEDRARLEAFF. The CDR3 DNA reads TGTGCCAGCAGCTTGGAGGACAGGGCGAGACTTGAAGCTTTCTTT.

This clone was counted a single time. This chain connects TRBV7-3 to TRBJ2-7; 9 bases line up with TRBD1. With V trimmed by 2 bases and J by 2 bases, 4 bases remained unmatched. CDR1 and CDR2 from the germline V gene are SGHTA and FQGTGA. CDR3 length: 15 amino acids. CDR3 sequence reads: CASSLGTGITYEQYF. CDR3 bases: TGTGCCAGCAGCTTAGGGACAGGGATCACCTACGAGCAGTACTTC.

Written as DNA, the CDR3 is TGTGCCAGCAGCTTGGGGGGCGGGAGGTCGGCAGAGACCCAGTACTTC. Its translation is CASSLGGGRSAETQYF. This chain connects TRBV5-4 to TRBJ2-5, with 8 bases fitting TRBD2. The CDR3 spans 16 residues. V was clipped by 0 bases and J by 4 bases; unmatched bases: 8. Germline CDR1 is SGHNT and CDR2 is YYREEE (reference sequence). Full variable domain (remainder filled in from reference TRBV5-4 and TRBJ2-5): ETGVTQSPTHLIKTRGQQVTLRCSSQSGHNTVSWYQQALGQGPQFIFQYYREEENGRGNFPPRFSGLQFPNYSSELNVNALELDDSALYLCASSLGGGRSAETQYFGPGTRLLVL.

This CDR3 reads CAIKYGTGRNYGYTF. The CDR3 DNA is TGTGCCATCAAGTACGGGACAGGGAGAAACTATGGCTACACCTTC. The chain recombines TRBV10-3 with TRBJ1-2; 9 bases are a match to TRBD1. CDR1 and CDR2 (germline): ENHRY, SYGVKD. The CDR3 covers 15 residues. The trim removed 7 bases at V and 2 bases at J, leaving 8 bases unmatched.

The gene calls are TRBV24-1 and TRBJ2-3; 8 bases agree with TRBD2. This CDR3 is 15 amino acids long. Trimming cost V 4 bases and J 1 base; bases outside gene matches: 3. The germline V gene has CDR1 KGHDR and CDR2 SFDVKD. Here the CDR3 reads CATSEPSGRTDTQYF. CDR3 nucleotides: TGTGCCACCAGTGAGCCTAGCGGGCGCACAGATACGCAGTATTTT.

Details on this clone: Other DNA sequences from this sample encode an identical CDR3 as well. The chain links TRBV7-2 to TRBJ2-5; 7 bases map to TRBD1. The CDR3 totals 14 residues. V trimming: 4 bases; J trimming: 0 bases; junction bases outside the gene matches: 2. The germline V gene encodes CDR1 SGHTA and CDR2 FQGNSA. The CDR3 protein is CASSSQGYQETQYF. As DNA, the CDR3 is TGTGCCAGCAGCTCACAGGGGTACCAAGAGACCCAGTACTTC.

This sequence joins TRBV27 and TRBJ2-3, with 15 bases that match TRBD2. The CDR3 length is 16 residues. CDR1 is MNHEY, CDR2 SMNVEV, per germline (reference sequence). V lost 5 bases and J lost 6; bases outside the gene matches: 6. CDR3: CASSPPGLAGGDTQYF. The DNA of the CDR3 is TGTGCCAGCAGTCCCCCGGGACTAGCGGGAGGTGATACGCAGTATTTT.

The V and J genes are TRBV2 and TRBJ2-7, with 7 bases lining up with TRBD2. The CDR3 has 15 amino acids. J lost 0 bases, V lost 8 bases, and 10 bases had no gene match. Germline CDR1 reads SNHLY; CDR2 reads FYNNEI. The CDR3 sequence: CASHIWGGNSYEQYF. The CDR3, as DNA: TGTGCCAGCCATATTTGGGGGGGGAACTCCTACGAGCAGTACTTC. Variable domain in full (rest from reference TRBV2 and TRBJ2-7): EPEVTQTPSHQVTQMGQEVILRCVPISNHLYFYWYRQILGQKVEFLVSFYNNEISEKSEIFDDQFSVERPDGSNFTLKIRSTKLEDSAMYFCASHIWGGNSYEQYFGPGTRLTVT.

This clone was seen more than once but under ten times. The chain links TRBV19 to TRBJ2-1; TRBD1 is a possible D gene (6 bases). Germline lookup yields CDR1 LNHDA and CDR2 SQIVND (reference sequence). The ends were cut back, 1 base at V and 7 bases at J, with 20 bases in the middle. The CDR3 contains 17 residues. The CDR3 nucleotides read TGTGCCAGTAGTATAGTTGCTACAGGGAAGTTTAGGAATGAGCAGTTCTTC. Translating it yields CASSIVATGKFRNEQFF.

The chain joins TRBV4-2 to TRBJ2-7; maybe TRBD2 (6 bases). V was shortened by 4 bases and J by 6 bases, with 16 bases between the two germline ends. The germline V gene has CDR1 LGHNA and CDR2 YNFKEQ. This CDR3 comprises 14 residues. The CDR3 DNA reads TGTGCCAGCAGCCCCCGGAGTGGGACTGGCGAGCAGTACTTC. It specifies CASSPRSGTGEQYF.

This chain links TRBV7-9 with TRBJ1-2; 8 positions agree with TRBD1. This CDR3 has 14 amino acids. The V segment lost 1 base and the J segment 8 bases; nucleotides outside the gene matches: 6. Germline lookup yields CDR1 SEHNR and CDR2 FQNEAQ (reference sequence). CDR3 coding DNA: TGTGCCAGCAGCTTAGGCACAGGGGGTAGCGGCTACACCTTC. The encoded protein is CASSLGTGGSGYTF.

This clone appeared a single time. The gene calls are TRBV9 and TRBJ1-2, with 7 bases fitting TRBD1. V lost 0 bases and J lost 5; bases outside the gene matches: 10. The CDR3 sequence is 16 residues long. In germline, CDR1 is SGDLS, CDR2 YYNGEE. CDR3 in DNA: TGTGCCAGCAGCGTAGATCGGGACAGCCGATTGTATGGCTACACCTTC. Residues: CASSVDRDSRLYGYTF.

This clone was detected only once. Here the CDR3 reads CASSTSGLAKNIQYF. The CDR3 nucleotides are TGTGCCAGCAGCACATCTGGACTAGCCAAAAACATTCAGTACTTC. The chain has TRBV5-6 and TRBJ2-4; D may be TRBD2 (5 bases). Trimming pared 4 bases from V and 0 bases from J, leaving 11 bases between. Germline V gene data show CDR1 as SGHDT and CDR2 as YYEEEE. CDR3 length equals 15 residues.

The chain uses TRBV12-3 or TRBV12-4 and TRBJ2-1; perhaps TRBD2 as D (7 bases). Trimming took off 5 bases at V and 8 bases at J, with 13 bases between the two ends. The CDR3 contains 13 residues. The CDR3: CASSPGGPDEQFF. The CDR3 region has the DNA TGTGCCAGCAGTCCCGGGGGGCCCGATGAGCAGTTCTTC.

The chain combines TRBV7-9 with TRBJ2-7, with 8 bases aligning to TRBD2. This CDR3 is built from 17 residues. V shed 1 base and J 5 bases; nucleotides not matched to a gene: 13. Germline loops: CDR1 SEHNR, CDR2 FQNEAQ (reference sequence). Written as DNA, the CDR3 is TGTGCCAGCAGCTTAGAGTCGGGTCTAGCGGGTGCCCACGAGCAGTACTTC. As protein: CASSLESGLAGAHEQYF.

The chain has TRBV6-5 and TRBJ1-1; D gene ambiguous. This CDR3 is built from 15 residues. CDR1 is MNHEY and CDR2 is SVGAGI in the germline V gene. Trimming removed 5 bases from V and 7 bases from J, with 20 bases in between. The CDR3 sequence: CASSLGRTLVREAFF. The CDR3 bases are TGTGCCAGCAGTCTAGGGAGGACGTTAGTTCGTGAAGCTTTCTTT.

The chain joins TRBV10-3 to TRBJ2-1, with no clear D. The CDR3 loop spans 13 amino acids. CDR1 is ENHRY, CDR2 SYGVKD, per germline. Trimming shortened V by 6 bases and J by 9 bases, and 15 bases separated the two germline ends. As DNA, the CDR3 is TGTGCCATCAGAGAACCCCCACGGGTTGAGCAGTTCTTC. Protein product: CAIREPPRVEQFF.

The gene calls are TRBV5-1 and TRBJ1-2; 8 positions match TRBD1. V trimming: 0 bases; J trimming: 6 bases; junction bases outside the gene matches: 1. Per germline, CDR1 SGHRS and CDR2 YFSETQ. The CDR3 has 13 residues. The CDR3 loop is CASSLGQGHGYTF. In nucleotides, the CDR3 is TGCGCCAGCAGCTTGGGACAGGGGCATGGCTACACCTTC.

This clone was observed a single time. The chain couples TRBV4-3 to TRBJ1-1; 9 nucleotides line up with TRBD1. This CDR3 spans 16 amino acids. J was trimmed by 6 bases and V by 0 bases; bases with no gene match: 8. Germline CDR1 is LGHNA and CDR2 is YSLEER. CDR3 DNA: TGCGCCAGCAGCCAAGAGCTCGGGACAGGGTTCTCTGAAGCTTTCTTT. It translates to CASSQELGTGFSEAFF.

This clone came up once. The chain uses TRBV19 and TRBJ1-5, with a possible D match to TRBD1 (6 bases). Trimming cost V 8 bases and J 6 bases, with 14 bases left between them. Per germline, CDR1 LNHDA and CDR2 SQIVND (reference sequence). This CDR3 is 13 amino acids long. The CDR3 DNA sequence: TGTGCCAGTTCAGGGGCGGGTGGTCAGCCCCAGCATTTT. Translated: CASSGAGGQPQHF.

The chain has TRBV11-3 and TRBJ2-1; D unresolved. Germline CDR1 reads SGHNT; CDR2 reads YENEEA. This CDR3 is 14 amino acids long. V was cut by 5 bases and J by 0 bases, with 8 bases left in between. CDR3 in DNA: TGTGCCAGCAGCGCGCTTGGCTCCTACAATGAGCAGTTCTTC. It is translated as CASSALGSYNEQFF. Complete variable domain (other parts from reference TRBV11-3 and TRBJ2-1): EAGVVQSPRYKIIEKKQPVAFWCNPISGHNTLYWYLQNLGQGPELLIRYENEEAVDDSQLPKDRFSAERLKGVDSTLKIQPAELGDSAVYLCASSALGSYNEQFFGPGTRLTVL.

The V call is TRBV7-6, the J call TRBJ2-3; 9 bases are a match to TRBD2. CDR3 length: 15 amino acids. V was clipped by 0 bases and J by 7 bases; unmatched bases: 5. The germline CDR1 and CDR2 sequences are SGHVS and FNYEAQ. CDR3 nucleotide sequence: TGTGCCAGCAGCTTAGCTAGCGGGAGATTAAATACGCAGTATTTT. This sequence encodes CASSLASGRLNTQYF.

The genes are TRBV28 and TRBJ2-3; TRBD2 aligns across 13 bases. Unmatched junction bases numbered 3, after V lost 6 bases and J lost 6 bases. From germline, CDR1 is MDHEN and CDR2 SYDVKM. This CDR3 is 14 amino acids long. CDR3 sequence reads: CASRPGLAGDTQYF. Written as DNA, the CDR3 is TGTGCCAGCAGGCCGGGACTAGCGGGGGATACGCAGTATTTT.

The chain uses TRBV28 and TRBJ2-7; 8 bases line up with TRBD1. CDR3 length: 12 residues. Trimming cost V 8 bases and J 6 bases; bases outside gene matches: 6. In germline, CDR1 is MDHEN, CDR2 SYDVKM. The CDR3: CASRGQVPEQYF. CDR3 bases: TGTGCCAGCCGGGGACAGGTTCCCGAGCAGTACTTC.

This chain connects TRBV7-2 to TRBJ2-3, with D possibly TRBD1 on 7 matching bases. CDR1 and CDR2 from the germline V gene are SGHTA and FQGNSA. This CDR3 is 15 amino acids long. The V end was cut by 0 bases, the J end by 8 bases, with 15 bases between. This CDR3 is CASSLAGQGGTTQYF. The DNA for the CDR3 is TGTGCCAGCAGCTTAGCGGGGCAGGGGGGTACTACGCAGTATTTT.

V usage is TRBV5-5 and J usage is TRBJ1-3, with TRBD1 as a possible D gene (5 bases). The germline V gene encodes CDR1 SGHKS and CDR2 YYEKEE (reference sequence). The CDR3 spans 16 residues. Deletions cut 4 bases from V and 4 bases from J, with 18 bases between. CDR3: CASSPLGGDGGNTIYF. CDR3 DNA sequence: TGTGCCAGCAGCCCATTGGGGGGTGATGGCGGAAACACCATATATTTT.

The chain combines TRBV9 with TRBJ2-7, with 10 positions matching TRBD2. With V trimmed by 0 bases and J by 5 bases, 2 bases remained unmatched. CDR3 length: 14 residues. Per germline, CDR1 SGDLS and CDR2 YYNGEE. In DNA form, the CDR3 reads TGTGCCAGCAGCGTAGGCCTAGCGGGAGACGAGCAGTACTTC. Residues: CASSVGLAGDEQYF.

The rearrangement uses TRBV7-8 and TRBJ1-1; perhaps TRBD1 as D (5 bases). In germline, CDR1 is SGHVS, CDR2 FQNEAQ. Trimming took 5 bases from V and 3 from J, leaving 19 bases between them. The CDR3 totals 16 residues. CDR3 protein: CASSPPGLKGDTEAFF. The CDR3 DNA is TGTGCCAGCAGCCCCCCGGGCCTCAAAGGGGACACTGAAGCTTTCTTT.

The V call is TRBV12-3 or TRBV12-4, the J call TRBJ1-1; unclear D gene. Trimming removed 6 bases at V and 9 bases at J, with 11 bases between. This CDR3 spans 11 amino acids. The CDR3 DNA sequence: TGTGCCAGCAGCCTAAAGTTCCAAGCTTTCTTT. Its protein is CASSLKFQAFF.

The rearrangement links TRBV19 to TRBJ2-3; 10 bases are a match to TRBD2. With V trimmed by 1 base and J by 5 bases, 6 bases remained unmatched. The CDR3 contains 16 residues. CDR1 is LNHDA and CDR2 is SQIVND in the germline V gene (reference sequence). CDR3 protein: CASSIGSSGSQDTQYF. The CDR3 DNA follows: TGTGCCAGTAGTATAGGTTCTAGCGGGAGCCAAGATACGCAGTATTTT.

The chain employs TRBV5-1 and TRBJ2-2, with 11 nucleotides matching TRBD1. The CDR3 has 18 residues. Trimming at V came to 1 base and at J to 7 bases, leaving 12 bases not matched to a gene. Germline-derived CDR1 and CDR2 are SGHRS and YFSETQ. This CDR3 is CASSLKGAGTGGIGELFF. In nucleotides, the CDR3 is TGCGCCAGCAGCTTGAAAGGCGCGGGGACAGGGGGTATCGGGGAGCTGTTTTTT.

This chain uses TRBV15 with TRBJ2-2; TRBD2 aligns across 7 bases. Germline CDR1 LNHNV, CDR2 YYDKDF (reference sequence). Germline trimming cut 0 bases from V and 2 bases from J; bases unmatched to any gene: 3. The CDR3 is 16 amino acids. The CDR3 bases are TGTGCCACCAGCAGAGATGCTAGCGGAAACACCGGGGAGCTGTTTTTT. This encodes CATSRDASGNTGELFF.